These T cell receptor beta chains were read from a single sample in a study of blood T cell repertoires in COVID-19. Assay used: immunoSEQ multiplex PCR; TCRdb lists only in-frame clones, some missing. The table records 200,000 to 250,000 clones, around 80% of them present only once. The sample comprised PBMCs or T cells enriched from blood (not recorded which). These receptors were obtained from a man in his fifties or sixties who had recovered from COVID-19. Each CDR3 is given with its conserved first and last residue. The D gene is left open where the match is weak. Clone size is shown for a subset of rows, as once, few, many or a class of expanded clone.

D	V	J	size	CDR3	DNA
NA	TRBV6-5	TRBJ2-7	NA	CASSPGAGEQYF	TGTGCCAGCAGCCCAGGGGCCGGGGAGCAGTACTTC
NA	TRBV7-2	TRBJ2-5	NA	CASSLGPQGKYF	TGTGCCAGCAGCTTAGGTCCCCAGGGGAAGTACTTC
TRBD2	TRBV4-2	TRBJ2-3	NA	CASSTAGTSVLDTQYF	TGTGCCAGCAGCACCGCCGGGACTAGCGTCCTAGATACGCAGTATTTT
TRBD2	TRBV25-1	TRBJ2-3	NA	CASSEFGGLAPTDTQYF	TGTGCCAGCAGTGAATTCGGGGGACTAGCCCCCACAGATACGCAGTATTTT
TRBD1	TRBV19	TRBJ1-2	NA	CASSAQTGDYGYTF	TGTGCCAGTAGTGCCCAGACAGGGGATTATGGCTACACCTTC
NA	TRBV10-1	TRBJ2-3	NA	CASSSTPRGVTADTQYF	TGCGCCAGCAGCTCTACACCCAGGGGGGTAACGGCAGATACGCAGTATTTT
NA	TRBV11-3	TRBJ2-2	NA	CASSYRQANTGELFF	TGTGCCAGCAGCTATAGACAGGCGAACACCGGGGAGCTGTTTTTT
TRBD1	TRBV27	TRBJ1-6	NA	CASSLRGSRTGPDNSPLHF	TGTGCCAGCAGTTTAAGAGGCAGTAGGACAGGGCCTGATAATTCACCCCTCCACTTT
NA	TRBV11-3	TRBJ1-1	NA	CASSLSQLGRGFF	TGTGCCAGCAGCTTGAGCCAATTGGGGAGGGGTTTCTTT
NA	TRBV10-3	TRBJ1-2	NA	CAIKGVGTAMYGYTF	TGTGCCATCAAGGGGGTTGGGACGGCGATGTATGGCTACACCTTC
NA	TRBV2	TRBJ1-5	NA	CASSDGAGNNQPQHF	TGTGCCAGCTCTGACGGGGCGGGAAACAATCAGCCCCAGCATTTT
NA	TRBV12-3/TRBV12-4	TRBJ1-5	NA	CASSLSEFQPQHF	TGTGCCAGCAGTTTGTCGGAGTTTCAGCCCCAGCATTTT
NA	TRBV30	TRBJ1-2	NA	CAWRVPLTLNYGYTF	TGTGCCTGGAGAGTACCTCTGACTCTTAACTATGGCTACACCTTC
NA	TRBV4-3	TRBJ1-2	NA	CASSQDRGGGYGYTF	TGCGCCAGCAGCCAAGATCGGGGGGGAGGGTATGGCTACACCTTC
NA	TRBV12-5	TRBJ1-3	NA	CASGLVHSGNTIYF	TGTGCTAGTGGTTTGGTACACTCTGGAAACACCATATATTTT
NA	TRBV5-6	TRBJ2-7	NA	CASSLWGRVYEQYF	TGTGCCAGCAGCTTGTGGGGCAGGGTCTACGAGCAGTACTTC
TRBD2	TRBV11-3	TRBJ2-7	few	CASSLQGLAPEEQYF	TGTGCCAGCAGCTTACAGGGACTAGCACCGGAGGAGCAGTACTTC
TRBD1	TRBV30	TRBJ1-1	NA	CAWSVLQGTPKAFF	TGTGCCTGGAGTGTATTACAGGGGACCCCAAAAGCTTTCTTT
NA	TRBV19	TRBJ2-2	NA	CASSSGLRTGELFF	TGTGCCAGTAGTAGTGGACTCCGCACCGGGGAGCTGTTTTTT
NA	TRBV2	TRBJ2-5	NA	CASQGSETQYF	TGTGCCAGTCAGGGTTCAGAGACCCAGTACTTC
TRBD1	TRBV4-1	TRBJ1-2	NA	CASSQEGAWGYTF	TGCGCCAGCAGCCAGGAGGGGGCTTGGGGCTACACCTTC
NA	TRBV27	TRBJ1-1	NA	CASSLRGHPNTEAFF	TGTGCCAGCAGTTTAAGGGGACACCCGAACACTGAAGCTTTCTTT
TRBD1	TRBV7-9	TRBJ1-4	NA	CASSHGQGIEKLFF	TGTGCCAGCAGCCACGGACAGGGGATTGAAAAACTGTTTTTT
NA	TRBV5-1	TRBJ1-1	once	CASSSLQGSTEAFF	TGCGCCAGCAGCTCATTACAGGGTAGCACTGAAGCTTTCTTT
NA	TRBV5-6	TRBJ1-6	NA	CASSSTGYTYNSPLHF	TGTGCCAGCAGCAGCACAGGGTATACCTATAATTCACCCCTCCACTTT
TRBD1	TRBV4-3	TRBJ1-2	once	CASSQDPTGDGNYGYTF	TGCGCCAGCAGCCAAGATCCGACAGGGGATGGTAACTATGGCTACACCTTC
TRBD1	TRBV19	TRBJ1-5	NA	CASSDSGGYQPQHF	TGTGCCAGTAGTGACTCAGGGGGTTATCAGCCCCAGCATTTT
NA	TRBV27	TRBJ1-5	NA	CASSLLPDKYSNQPQHF	TGTGCCAGCAGTCTCCTACCGGACAAGTATAGCAATCAGCCCCAGCATTTT
TRBD1	TRBV19	TRBJ2-5	NA	CASSTSGGASSETQYF	TGTGCCAGTAGTACGTCAGGGGGCGCCTCTTCAGAGACCCAGTACTTC
NA	TRBV15	TRBJ2-5	few	CATSLSGERETQYF	TGTGCCACCAGCCTTTCGGGGGAGAGGGAGACCCAGTACTTC
NA	TRBV28	TRBJ2-1	NA	CASSLPETGLNEQFF	TGTGCCAGCAGTTTACCCGAAACAGGGCTCAATGAGCAGTTCTTC
TRBD1	TRBV5-1	TRBJ1-4	NA	CASSLGDRGGEKLFF	TGCGCCAGCAGCTTGGGGGACAGGGGAGGTGAAAAACTGTTTTTT
TRBD1	TRBV5-1	TRBJ1-1	NA	CASSLSGTVEAFF	TGCGCCAGCAGCTTGTCCGGGACAGTTGAAGCTTTCTTT
TRBD2	TRBV5-1	TRBJ2-5	NA	CASKERGNQETQYF	TGCGCCAGCAAGGAGCGGGGGAACCAAGAGACCCAGTACTTC
NA	TRBV5-8	TRBJ2-1	NA	CASSLAGTRAKKQFF	TGTGCCAGCAGCTTGGCGGGGACACGGGCGAAAAAGCAGTTCTTC
TRBD1	TRBV7-2	TRBJ2-7	NA	CASSSDRGSYEQYF	TGTGCCAGCAGCTCTGACAGGGGTTCCTACGAGCAGTACTTC
NA	TRBV19	TRBJ1-1	NA	CASRGGGVNTEAFF	TGTGCCAGTAGGGGGGGTGGCGTGAACACTGAAGCTTTCTTT
NA	TRBV9	TRBJ1-3	NA	CASSVDSGIASGNTIYF	TGTGCCAGCAGCGTAGATTCGGGGATCGCCTCTGGAAACACCATATATTTT
NA	TRBV2	TRBJ1-6	NA	CASSDRALNSPLHF	TGTGCCAGCAGTGACAGGGCCCTCAATTCACCCCTCCACTTT
NA	TRBV24-1	TRBJ1-5	NA	CATSGTNNQPQHF	TGTGCCACCAGCGGGACAAATAATCAGCCCCAGCATTTT
TRBD2	TRBV5-1	TRBJ2-5	NA	CASSLSDGGEETQYF	TGCGCCAGCAGCTTGAGTGACGGGGGGGAAGAGACCCAGTACTTC
NA	TRBV28	TRBJ1-3	NA	CASSSSTAGSGNTIYF	TGTGCCAGCAGCAGTAGTACCGCAGGCTCTGGAAACACCATATATTTT
NA	TRBV5-1	TRBJ2-5	few	CASSSQVSQETQYF	TGCGCCAGCAGCTCACAGGTCTCCCAAGAGACCCAGTACTTC